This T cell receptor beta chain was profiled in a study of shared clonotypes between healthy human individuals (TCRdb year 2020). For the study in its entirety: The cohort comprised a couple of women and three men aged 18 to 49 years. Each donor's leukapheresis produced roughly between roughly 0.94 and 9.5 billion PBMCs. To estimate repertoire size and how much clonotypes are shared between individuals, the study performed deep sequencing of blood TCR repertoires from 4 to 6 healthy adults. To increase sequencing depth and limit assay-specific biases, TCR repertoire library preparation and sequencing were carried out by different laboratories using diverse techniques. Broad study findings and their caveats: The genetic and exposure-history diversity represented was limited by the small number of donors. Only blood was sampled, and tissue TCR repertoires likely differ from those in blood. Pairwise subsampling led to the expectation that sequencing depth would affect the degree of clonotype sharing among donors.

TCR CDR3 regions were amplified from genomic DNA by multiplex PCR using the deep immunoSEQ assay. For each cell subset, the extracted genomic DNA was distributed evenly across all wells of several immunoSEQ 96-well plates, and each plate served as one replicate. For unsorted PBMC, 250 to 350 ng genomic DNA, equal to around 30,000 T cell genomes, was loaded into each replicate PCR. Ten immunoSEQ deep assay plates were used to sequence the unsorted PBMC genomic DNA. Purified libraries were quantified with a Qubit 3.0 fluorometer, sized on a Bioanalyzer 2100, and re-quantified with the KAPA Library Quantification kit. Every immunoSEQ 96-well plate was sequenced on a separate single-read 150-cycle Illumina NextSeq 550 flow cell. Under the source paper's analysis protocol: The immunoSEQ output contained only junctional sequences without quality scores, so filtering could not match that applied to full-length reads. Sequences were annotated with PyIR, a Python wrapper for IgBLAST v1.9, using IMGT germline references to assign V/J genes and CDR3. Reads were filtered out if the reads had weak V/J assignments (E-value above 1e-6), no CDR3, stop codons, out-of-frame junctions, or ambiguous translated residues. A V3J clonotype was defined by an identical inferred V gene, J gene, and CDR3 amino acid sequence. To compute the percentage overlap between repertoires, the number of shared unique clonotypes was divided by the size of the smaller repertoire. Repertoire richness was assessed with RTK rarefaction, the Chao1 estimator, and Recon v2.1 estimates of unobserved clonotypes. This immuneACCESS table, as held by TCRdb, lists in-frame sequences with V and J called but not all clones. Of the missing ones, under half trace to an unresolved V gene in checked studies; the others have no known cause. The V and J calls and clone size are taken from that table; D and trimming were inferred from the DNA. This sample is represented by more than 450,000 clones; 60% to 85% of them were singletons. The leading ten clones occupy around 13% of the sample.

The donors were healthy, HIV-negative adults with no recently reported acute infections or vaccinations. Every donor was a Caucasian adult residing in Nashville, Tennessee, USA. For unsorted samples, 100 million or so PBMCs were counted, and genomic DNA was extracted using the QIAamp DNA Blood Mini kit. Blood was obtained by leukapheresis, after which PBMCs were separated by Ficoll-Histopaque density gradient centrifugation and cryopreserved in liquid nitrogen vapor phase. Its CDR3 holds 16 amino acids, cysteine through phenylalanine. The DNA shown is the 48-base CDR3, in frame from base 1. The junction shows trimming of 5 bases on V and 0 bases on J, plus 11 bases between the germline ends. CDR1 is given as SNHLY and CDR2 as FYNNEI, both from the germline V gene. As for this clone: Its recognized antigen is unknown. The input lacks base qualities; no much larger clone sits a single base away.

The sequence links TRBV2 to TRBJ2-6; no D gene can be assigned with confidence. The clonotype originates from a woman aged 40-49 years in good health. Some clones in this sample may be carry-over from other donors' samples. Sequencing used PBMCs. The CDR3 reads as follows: CASSKDTFSGANVLTF. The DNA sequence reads TGTGCCAGCAGTAAAGACACGTTCTCTGGGGCCAACGTCCTGACTTTC.